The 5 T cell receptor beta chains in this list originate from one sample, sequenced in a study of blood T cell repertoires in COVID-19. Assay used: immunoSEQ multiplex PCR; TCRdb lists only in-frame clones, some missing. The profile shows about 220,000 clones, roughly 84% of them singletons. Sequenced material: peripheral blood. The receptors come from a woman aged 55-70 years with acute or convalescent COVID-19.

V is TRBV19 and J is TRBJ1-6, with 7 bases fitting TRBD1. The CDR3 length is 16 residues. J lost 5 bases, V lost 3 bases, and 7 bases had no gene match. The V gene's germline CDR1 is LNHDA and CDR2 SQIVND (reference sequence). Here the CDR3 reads CASSIADRHNNSPLHF. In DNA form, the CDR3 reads TGTGCCAGTAGTATCGCGGACAGGCACAATAATTCACCCCTCCACTTT.

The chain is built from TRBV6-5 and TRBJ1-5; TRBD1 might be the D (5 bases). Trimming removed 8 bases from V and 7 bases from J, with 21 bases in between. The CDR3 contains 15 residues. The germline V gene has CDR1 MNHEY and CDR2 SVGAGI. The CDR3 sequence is CASGQGSGQRQPQHF. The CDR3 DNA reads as TGTGCCAGCGGGCAAGGATCAGGGCAGAGGCAGCCCCAGCATTTT.

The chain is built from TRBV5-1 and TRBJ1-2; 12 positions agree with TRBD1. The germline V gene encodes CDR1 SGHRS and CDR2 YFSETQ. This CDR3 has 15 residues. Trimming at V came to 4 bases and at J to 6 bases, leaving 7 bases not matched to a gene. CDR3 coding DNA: TGCGCCAGCAGCCCCTGGGACAGGGGGCAGGATGGCTACACCTTC. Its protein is CASSPWDRGQDGYTF.

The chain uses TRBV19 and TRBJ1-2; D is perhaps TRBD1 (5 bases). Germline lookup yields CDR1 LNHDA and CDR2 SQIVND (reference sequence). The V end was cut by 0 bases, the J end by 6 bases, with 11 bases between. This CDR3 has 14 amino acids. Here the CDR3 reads CASSIDRGTNGYTF. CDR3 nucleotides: TGTGCCAGTAGTATAGATCGGGGGACTAATGGCTACACCTTC. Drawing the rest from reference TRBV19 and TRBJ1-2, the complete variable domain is DGGITQSPKYLFRKEGQNVTLSCEQNLNHDAMYWYRQDPGQGLRLIYYSQIVNDFQKGDIAEGYSVSREKKESFPLTVTSAQKNPTAFYLCASSIDRGTNGYTFGSGTRLTVV.

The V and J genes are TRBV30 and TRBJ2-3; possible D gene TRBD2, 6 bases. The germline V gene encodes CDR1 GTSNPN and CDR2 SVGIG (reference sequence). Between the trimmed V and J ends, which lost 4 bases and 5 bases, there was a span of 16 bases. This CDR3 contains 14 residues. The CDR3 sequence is CAWTEGGVRDTQYF. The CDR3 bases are TGTGCCTGGACCGAGGGCGGGGTGAGAGATACGCAGTATTTT.